This T cell receptor (beta chain) was obtained from a study of blood T cell repertoires in COVID-19. Across the study: Acute and convalescent COVID-19 specimens originated in the United States, Italy and Spain.

The authors' processing: Using reference gene primer amplification, nucleated cell counts were estimated. The data were produced by immunoSEQ multiplex PCR, yet TCRdb's version contains in-frame clones alone and is incomplete. V, J and clone size are those of that table, while D and trimming were read from the DNA. Of 300,000 to 350,000 clones in the sample, around nine tenths are singletons; the top ten hold approximately 4.1%. The CDR3 sequence is 17 residues long. With 4 bases removed from V and 1 base from J, the gap between germline ends came to 18 bases. Germline V gene sequence: CDR1 MNHEY, CDR2 SVGEGT. Seattle-derived patients entered the study during active infection and were followed longitudinally.

This receptor was obtained from an older woman with COVID-19, enrolled during active disease. The source material was peripheral blood. V gene TRBV6-2 or TRBV6-3 combines with J gene TRBJ2-3, with TRBD1 as a possible D gene (6 bases). The CDR3 DNA sequence: TGTGCCAGCAGTTGGACTCGAGAGGGGGTGGGCACAGATACGCAGTATTTT. Translated: CASSWTREGVGTDTQYF.